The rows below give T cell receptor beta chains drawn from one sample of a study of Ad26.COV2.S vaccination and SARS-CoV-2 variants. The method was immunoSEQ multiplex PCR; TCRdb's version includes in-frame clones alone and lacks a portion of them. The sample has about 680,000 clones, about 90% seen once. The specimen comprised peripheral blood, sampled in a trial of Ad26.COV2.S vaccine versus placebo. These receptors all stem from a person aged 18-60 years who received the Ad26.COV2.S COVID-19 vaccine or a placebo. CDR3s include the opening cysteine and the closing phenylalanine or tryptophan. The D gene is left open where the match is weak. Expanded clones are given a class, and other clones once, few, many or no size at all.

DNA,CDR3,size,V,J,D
TGTGCCAGCTCACCCATGTCAGCGAACACTGAAGCTTTCTTT,CASSPMSANTEAFF,few,TRBV18,TRBJ1-1,NA
TGTGCCAGCAGCCAAGATCTGGCTAGCGGGAGTCGCGGGGAGCTGTTTTTT,CASSQDLASGSRGELFF,NA,TRBV14,TRBJ2-2,TRBD2
TGCAGCGGGCAGAACACAGATACGCAGTATTTT,CSGQNTDTQYF,NA,TRBV29-1,TRBJ2-3,NA
TGTGCCAGCTCACCAACTTACAGGGCAGGAAACACCATATATTTT,CASSPTYRAGNTIYF,NA,TRBV18,TRBJ1-3,NA
TGTGCCAGCAGCTTGCAGGGAGGGGATGAAAAACTGTTTTTT,CASSLQGGDEKLFF,NA,TRBV7-9,TRBJ1-4,NA
TGTGCCAGCAGCCAAGATCTGAAGACCCAGTACTTC,CASSQDLKTQYF,NA,TRBV3-1/TRBV3-2,TRBJ2-5,NA
TGTGCCAGCAGCGAAAGACAGGGCCGTGGCTACACCTTC,CASSERQGRGYTF,NA,TRBV7-3,TRBJ1-2,TRBD1
TGTGCCAGCAGCCAGGGACAGTACTATGGCTACACCTTC,CASSQGQYYGYTF,once,TRBV3-1/TRBV3-2,TRBJ1-2,TRBD1
TGTGCCATCAGCCTGACAGGGAATCAGCCCCAGCATTTT,CAISLTGNQPQHF,NA,TRBV10-3,TRBJ1-5,TRBD1
TGTGCCAGCAGTTTCCAGCCGAACACTGAAGCTTTCTTT,CASSFQPNTEAFF,NA,TRBV3-1/TRBV3-2,TRBJ1-1,NA
TGTGCCTGGAGACAGGGCGGCCCTTACTATGGCTACACCTTC,CAWRQGGPYYGYTF,NA,TRBV30,TRBJ1-2,NA
TGTGCCAGCAGACTCGACAGGGGACACGAAAAACTGTTTTTT,CASRLDRGHEKLFF,NA,TRBV6-5,TRBJ1-4,TRBD1
TGCGCCAGCAGTCAATCAGTATACGGGGTGGGCTCCTACAATGAGCAGTTCTTC,CASSQSVYGVGSYNEQFF,NA,TRBV23-1,TRBJ2-1,NA
TGTGCCAGCACAAACGGGGGAGCTCCTACAGTTGATGAGCAGTTCTTC,CASTNGGAPTVDEQFF,NA,TRBV2,TRBJ2-1,NA
TGTGCCAGCGGTTCCGGCACCGGGGAGCTGTTTTTT,CASGSGTGELFF,NA,TRBV6-6,TRBJ2-2,NA
TGTGCCAGCAGCAGAGGGCCAGAAGCAGCAGATACGCAGTATTTT,CASSRGPEAADTQYF,NA,TRBV7-9,TRBJ2-3,NA
TGTGCCAGCAGTCCCCCCCGACAGGGGAGATTCACTGAAGCTTTCTTT,CASSPPRQGRFTEAFF,NA,TRBV6-2/TRBV6-3,TRBJ1-1,TRBD1
TGTGCCAGCAGCCCCGAGCACAGGGACTGCAATCAGCCCCAGCATTTT,CASSPEHRDCNQPQHF,NA,TRBV7-3,TRBJ1-5,NA
TGCAGCGTTGTCTCCCCAGGGACAGGCCGTACAGATACGCAGTATTTT,CSVVSPGTGRTDTQYF,once,TRBV29-1,TRBJ2-3,TRBD1
TGTGCCAGTAGTATAGAAGGAGGGACCTCCACCGGGGAGCTGTTTTTT,CASSIEGGTSTGELFF,NA,TRBV19,TRBJ2-2,NA
TGTGCCAGCAGCCGGTCGGGCGAGCAGTACTTC,CASSRSGEQYF,NA,TRBV5-6,TRBJ2-7,NA
TGTGCCAGCAGGGGAGCGGGATCCACCTACGAGCAGTACTTC,CASRGAGSTYEQYF,NA,TRBV6-5,TRBJ2-7,TRBD2
TGTGCCATCAGTGAGTCAGCGGGGTCCAGTGGCTACACCTTC,CAISESAGSSGYTF,few,TRBV10-3,TRBJ1-2,NA
TGTGCCAGCAGCTTGGCCGGAGCGGGAGTAATGAATGAGCAGTTCTTC,CASSLAGAGVMNEQFF,NA,TRBV5-4,TRBJ2-1,TRBD2
TGTGCCTGGAGTCCGCAATCTAACTATGGCTACACCTTC,CAWSPQSNYGYTF,once,TRBV30,TRBJ1-2,NA
TGTGCCAGCAGCCAAACTGGGGTCGAGCAGTACTTC,CASSQTGVEQYF,NA,TRBV2,TRBJ2-7,NA
TGTGCCAGCACAGCGCAGGACAGGGTGAGAACTGAAGCTTTCTTT,CASTAQDRVRTEAFF,NA,TRBV12-1,TRBJ1-1,NA
TGTGCCAGCAGTTATTGCGGAACGGACACAGATACGCAGTATTTT,CASSYCGTDTDTQYF,NA,TRBV6-9,TRBJ2-3,NA
TGTGCCAGCAGCGGGACAGGGCCACACACCGGGGAGCTGTTTTTT,CASSGTGPHTGELFF,NA,TRBV9,TRBJ2-2,TRBD1
TGTGCCAGCAGCTCCTGGACAGGAGGAAACACCATATATTTT,CASSSWTGGNTIYF,NA,TRBV7-9,TRBJ1-3,TRBD1
TGTGCCTGGAGTCCCCATCCCGGAAGGGGGAACGAGCAGTACTTC,CAWSPHPGRGNEQYF,NA,TRBV30,TRBJ2-7,NA
TGCGCCAGCACCGGGACAGGTTGGAACACCGGGGAGCTGTTTTTT,CASTGTGWNTGELFF,NA,TRBV5-1,TRBJ2-2,TRBD1
TGCGCCAGCGTCAAGGGGGGGGACAATGAGCAGTTCTTC,CASVKGGDNEQFF,once,TRBV5-1,TRBJ2-1,NA
TGTGCCAGTACCCACGTGGGCAGTGGTATGAACACTGAAGCTTTCTTT,CASTHVGSGMNTEAFF,NA,TRBV19,TRBJ1-1,NA
TGCGCCAGCAGCTTGGGGGTGAATCGGGAGACCCAGTACTTC,CASSLGVNRETQYF,NA,TRBV5-1,TRBJ2-5,NA
TGCAGTGCTAGTACCTCAGGGGTTAACTATGGCTACACCTTC,CSASTSGVNYGYTF,few,TRBV20-1,TRBJ1-2,NA
TGTGCCAGCAGCTTAGAGGACAGGGGGATCGACGAGCAGTACTTC,CASSLEDRGIDEQYF,NA,TRBV11-2,TRBJ2-7,TRBD1
TGTGCCAGCAGTGGGCCAACAAGCTCCGCAGATACGCAGTATTTT,CASSGPTSSADTQYF,NA,TRBV2,TRBJ2-3,NA
TGCGCCAGCAGCTTGATCTCGGGCCCGAATTGGAATGAGCAGTTCTTC,CASSLISGPNWNEQFF,NA,TRBV5-1,TRBJ2-1,NA
TGTGCCAGCAGTTACTTGACTAGCGGGAGAAGCGAGCAGTACTTC,CASSYLTSGRSEQYF,NA,TRBV6-5,TRBJ2-7,TRBD2
TGTGCCAGCAGTTATGGGACGGGAGAATGGGGAGAGACCCAGTACTTC,CASSYGTGEWGETQYF,NA,TRBV6-5,TRBJ2-5,NA
TGTGCCAGCAGCTTAACGGGCCAGGGACACATTCAGTACTTC,CASSLTGQGHIQYF,NA,TRBV7-3,TRBJ2-4,NA
TGTGCCTGGAACCGGGACAGGGTACCGGCTTTCTTT,CAWNRDRVPAFF,once,TRBV30,TRBJ1-1,TRBD1
TGTGCCACCAGCAGAGATTCAGCCTGGGGAGATACGCAGTATTTT,CATSRDSAWGDTQYF,once,TRBV15,TRBJ2-3,NA
TGTGCCAGTAACAGGGGGCAAGAGACCCAGTACTTC,CASNRGQETQYF,NA,TRBV6-5,TRBJ2-5,TRBD1
TGTGCCAGCAGCTCGACAGACCGGGGAGGCTACACCTTC,CASSSTDRGGYTF,NA,TRBV7-9,TRBJ1-2,NA
TGTGCCAGCAGCGTAGGCCCCAGACTAGCCGCTGGCTCCAATGAGCAGTTCTTC,CASSVGPRLAAGSNEQFF,NA,TRBV9,TRBJ2-1,TRBD2
TGTGCCAGCGCAGCAGGGGCTACCGAAAAACTGTTTTTT,CASAAGATEKLFF,NA,TRBV6-5,TRBJ1-4,NA
TGCGCCAGCAGCTTGTCCCAGGGCCTGAGCTATGGCTACACCTTC,CASSLSQGLSYGYTF,NA,TRBV5-1,TRBJ1-2,NA
TGTGCCTGGACCCGAGGGTCTAGCACAGATACGCAGTATTTT,CAWTRGSSTDTQYF,NA,TRBV30,TRBJ2-3,NA
TGTGCCAGCAGCTTGGGTCTCACCGGGAGTAACGCTGCCGAGCAGTTCTTC,CASSLGLTGSNAAEQFF,NA,TRBV5-5,TRBJ2-1,NA
TGTGCCAGCAGCTACGACAGGGGGGGTCACTACAATGAGCAGTTCTTC,CASSYDRGGHYNEQFF,once,TRBV14,TRBJ2-1,TRBD1
TGTGCCAGCAGTCCAATTTGGGGGGCATACGAAGCTTTCTTT,CASSPIWGAYEAFF,NA,TRBV25-1,TRBJ1-1,NA
TGTGCCAGCAGTTTATCACAGGGACGGACTGAAGCTTTCTTT,CASSLSQGRTEAFF,NA,TRBV27,TRBJ1-1,NA
TGTGCCAGCCTTCCGTGGGGGCAGGGGAGAGAAAAACTGTTTTTT,CASLPWGQGREKLFF,NA,TRBV2,TRBJ1-4,NA